The 29 T cell receptor beta chains presented below share a single source sample, sequenced in a study of PD-L1 blockade in urothelial cancer. Here immunoSEQ multiplex PCR was the method, and the copy in TCRdb shows in-frame clones only, minus some. In the table there are about 100,000 clones, approximately 85% of which are singletons. The starting material was PBMCs, obtained around atezolizumab (anti-PD-L1) treatment. All receptors come from a man aged 45 to 65 with urothelial cancer.

This clone was found once. The rearrangement joins TRBV27 to TRBJ2-2; 8 bases are shared with TRBD2. The CDR3 covers 15 residues. The germline gives CDR1 MNHEY, CDR2 SMNVEV (reference sequence). V gave up 3 bases and J gave up 6 bases; unmatched junction bases: 6. The CDR3: CASSFYGGEAGELFF. CDR3 DNA sequence: TGTGCCAGCAGTTTCTACGGGGGGGAAGCCGGGGAGCTGTTTTTT.

The chain employs TRBV28 and TRBJ1-1; weak D call: TRBD1 (6 bases). Between the trimmed V and J ends, which lost 7 bases and 0 bases, there was a span of 12 bases. In germline, CDR1 is MDHEN, CDR2 SYDVKM. The CDR3 is made up of 14 amino acids. In DNA, the CDR3 is TGTGCCAGCAACAGGGACCGTGTGAACACTGAAGCTTTCTTT. It yields the protein CASNRDRVNTEAFF.

The genes are TRBV18 and TRBJ1-5; 8 bases match TRBD1. The length of the CDR3 is 15 residues. The V gene's germline CDR1 is KGHSH and CDR2 LQKENI. V gave up 5 bases and J gave up 9 bases; unmatched junction bases: 12. The chain's CDR3 is CASSAGTGSILPQHF. In DNA form, the CDR3 reads TGTGCCAGCTCAGCCGGGACAGGTTCTATTTTGCCCCAGCATTTT.

The DNA for the CDR3 is TGTGCCAGCAGCCAACAACAGGGTCGGAACGAGCAGTACTTC. Translated: CASSQQQGRNEQYF. This chain uses TRBV9 with TRBJ2-5, with D tentatively TRBD1 (6 bases). TRBJ2-7 matches the DNA end more closely, so the J call is doubtful. The CDR3 has 14 amino acids. In germline, CDR1 is SGDLS, CDR2 YYNGEE.

CDR3 region: CASSPLNEAFF. CDR3 in DNA: TGTGCCAGCTCCCCTTTAAATGAAGCTTTCTTT. The chain is built from TRBV7-8 and TRBJ1-1; D is undetermined. Germline lookup yields CDR1 SGHVS and CDR2 FQNEAQ. The V and J ends lost 8 bases and 7 bases respectively, with 11 bases between them. The CDR3 runs 11 residues.

The rearrangement joins TRBV9 to TRBJ2-6; D not resolved. CDR1 SGDLS and CDR2 YYNGEE come from the germline V gene. V was pared by 3 bases and J by 0 bases, with 4 bases between. The CDR3 length is 14 residues. CDR3: CASSAFSGANVLTF. The CDR3 bases are TGTGCCAGCAGCGCCTTCTCTGGGGCCAACGTCCTGACTTTC.

The CDR3 is CASSYLTGTRTDTQYF. CDR3 sequence (DNA): TGTGCCAGCAGTTACTTAACAGGGACGCGCACAGATACGCAGTATTTT. The rearrangement uses TRBV6-5 and TRBJ2-3; perhaps TRBD1 as D (6 bases). The CDR3 totals 16 residues. The germline V and J ends were trimmed by 1 base and 1 base, with 12 bases remaining between them. The germline gives CDR1 MNHEY, CDR2 SVGAGI.

The chain employs TRBV7-3 and TRBJ2-1; the match to TRBD2 covers 10 bases. CDR1 is SGHTA and CDR2 is FQGTGA in the germline V gene. V dropped 8 bases and J dropped 4; count of bases not matched to a gene: 14. There are 17 residues in the CDR3. The DNA of the CDR3 is TGTGCCAGCGGGGGTAGGCCCACTAGCGGGGAGTACAATGAGCAGTTCTTC. Protein sequence: CASGGRPTSGEYNEQFF.

As DNA, the CDR3 is TGTGCCAGCAGTGGGAGCCAGAGTGGGACTGAAGCTTTCTTT. It encodes CASSGSQSGTEAFF. V is TRBV2 and J is TRBJ1-1, with unresolved D. V gave up 4 bases and J gave up 5 bases, with 14 bases separating them. The germline V gene has CDR1 SNHLY and CDR2 FYNNEI. The CDR3 is 14 amino acids.

V usage is TRBV15 and J usage is TRBJ2-2, with D maybe TRBD2 (6 bases). The CDR3 covers 13 residues. In germline, CDR1 is LNHNV, CDR2 YYDKDF (reference sequence). V lost 8 bases and J 5 bases, leaving 12 bases between the germline ends. The DNA for the CDR3 is TGTGCCACCCGGGGGAGCGGAACCGGGGAGCTGTTTTTT. This translates into CATRGSGTGELFF. Using reference TRBV15 and TRBJ2-2 for the parts outside the CDR3, the full variable domain is DAMVIQNPRYQVTQFGKPVTLSCSQTLNHNVMYWYQQKSSQAPKLLFHYYDKDFNNEADTPDNFQSRRPNTSFCFLDIRSPGLGDTAMYLCATRGSGTGELFFGEGSRLTVL.

J is TRBJ2-4 and V is TRBV6-5; no reliable D call. The V end lost 7 bases, the J end lost 0 bases, and 13 bases lay between the germline ends. The CDR3 covers 15 residues. Germline CDR1 reads MNHEY; CDR2 reads SVGAGI. The CDR3 bases are TGTGCCAGCACCAGCGTCGGATTAGCCAAAAACATTCAGTACTTC. This gives the protein CASTSVGLAKNIQYF.

Here the CDR3 DNA reads TGCGCCAGCAGCTTGCGTGTAGGGGCTGGGGCCAACGTCCTGACTTTC. Encoded protein: CASSLRVGAGANVLTF. This chain links TRBV5-1 with TRBJ2-6; perhaps TRBD1 as D (5 bases). The ends were cut back, 1 base at V and 2 bases at J, with 10 bases in the middle. Germline V gene sequence: CDR1 SGHRS, CDR2 YFSETQ. This CDR3 contains 16 residues.

The V and J genes are TRBV28 and TRBJ1-5; 8 nucleotides match TRBD1. V lost 7 bases, J lost 5 bases, and 4 bases stayed unmatched. The germline CDR1 and CDR2 sequences are MDHEN and SYDVKM. The CDR3 spans 13 residues. This CDR3 reads CASTRDRYQPQHF. The CDR3 DNA is TGTGCCAGCACCCGGGACAGGTATCAGCCCCAGCATTTT. Together with reference TRBV28 and TRBJ1-5, the CDR3 gives the full variable domain: DVKVTQSSRYLVKRTGEKVFLECVQDMDHENMFWYRQDPGLGLRLIYFSYDVKMKEKGDIPEGYSVSREKKERFSLILESASTNQTSMYLCASTRDRYQPQHFGDGTRLSIL.

The chain has TRBV11-2 and TRBJ2-4; D perhaps matches TRBD1 (5 bases). The ends were cut back, 4 bases at V and 2 bases at J, with 9 bases in the middle. The CDR3 is 14 residues long. Per germline, CDR1 SGHAT and CDR2 FQNNGV. For the CDR3, the DNA is TGTGCCAGCAGCTCTCAGGGCCCCAAAAACATTCAGTACTTC. This codes for CASSSQGPKNIQYF.

The chain links TRBV5-1 to TRBJ2-3; 13 bases are a match to TRBD2. With 0 bases clipped from V and 4 bases from J, the junction kept 5 bases outside the gene matches. This CDR3 has 17 residues. Per germline, CDR1 SGHRS and CDR2 YFSETQ. The CDR3 spells CASSLARTSGSADTQYF. CDR3 DNA: TGCGCCAGCAGCTTGGCCCGGACTAGCGGGAGTGCAGATACGCAGTATTTT.

The chain has TRBV7-3 and TRBJ2-7, with 11 bases that match TRBD2. Trimming took 4 bases from V and 6 from J; bases not matched to a gene: 11. CDR1 and CDR2 (germline): SGHTA, FQGTGA. This CDR3 spans 16 amino acids. The CDR3 reads CASSSQLAGVGGEQYF. In DNA form, the CDR3 reads TGTGCCAGCAGCTCGCAACTAGCGGGAGTTGGCGGCGAGCAGTACTTC.

The chain uses TRBV16 and TRBJ1-2; 7 bases match TRBD1. V lost 2 bases to trimming and J lost 5 bases; unmatched junction nucleotides: 14. There are 17 residues in the CDR3. CDR1 is KGHSY, CDR2 FQNENV, per germline. CDR3 bases: TGTGCCAGCAGCCAAAAGAGGACAGGTACGGACTCATATGGCTACACCTTC. Encoded protein: CASSQKRTGTDSYGYTF.

The chain carries TRBV7-9 and TRBJ2-2; 11 bases are shared with TRBD1. The length of the CDR3 is 16 residues. Germline V gene data show CDR1 as SEHNR and CDR2 as FQNEAQ (reference sequence). V shed 1 base and J 6 bases; nucleotides not matched to a gene: 4. CDR3 amino acids: CASSLEGQGDSGELFF. CDR3 in DNA: TGTGCCAGCAGCTTAGAGGGACAGGGGGACTCCGGGGAGCTGTTTTTT.

The J gene is TRBJ2-3, the V gene TRBV7-2; 12 bases match TRBD2. CDR3 length: 14 residues. The J segment lost 3 bases and the V segment lost 6 bases, leaving 1 base of the junction unmatched. Germline lookup yields CDR1 SGHTA and CDR2 FQGNSA. The DNA of the CDR3 is TGTGCCAGCAGGGGACTAGCGGGTACAGATACGCAGTATTTT. Encoded protein: CASRGLAGTDTQYF.

V and J are TRBV5-6 and TRBJ2-1; 7 bases fit TRBD1. Germline V gene lookup returns CDR1 SGHDT and CDR2 YYEEEE. CDR3 length: 16 amino acids. After removal of 5 bases from V and 0 bases from J, the junction contained 8 bases not matched to a gene. The CDR3 reads CASRRPGQSSYNEQFF. CDR3 sequence (DNA): TGTGCCAGCAGAAGGCCGGGACAGAGCTCCTACAATGAGCAGTTCTTC.

The CDR3 nucleotides read TGTGCCAGCAGCGGAGAGCGACAGGGGTACAATGAGCAGTTCTTC. Translating it yields CASSGERQGYNEQFF. The chain recombines TRBV7-2 with TRBJ2-1; TRBD1 agrees at 8 bases. The length of the CDR3 is 15 residues. The germline V gene encodes CDR1 SGHTA and CDR2 FQGNSA. The junction had 7 bases not matched to a gene; V was cut back by 5 bases and J by 4 bases.

The chain carries TRBV19 and TRBJ2-3, with TRBD1 matching 9 bases. CDR3 length equals 16 residues. V trimming: 3 bases; J trimming: 2 bases; junction bases outside the gene matches: 6. Germline loops: CDR1 LNHDA, CDR2 SQIVND (reference sequence). The CDR3 loop is CASSMRNRGPTDTQYF. For the CDR3, the DNA is TGTGCCAGTAGTATGAGAAACAGGGGGCCCACAGATACGCAGTATTTT.

V and J are TRBV28 and TRBJ2-7; 9 bases line up with TRBD2. This CDR3 spans 16 amino acids. Trimming cost V 2 bases and J 0 bases; bases outside gene matches: 5. Germline CDR1 reads MDHEN; CDR2 reads SYDVKM. CDR3 DNA: TGTGCCAGCAGTTTACTGCTAGCGGGAAGCTCCTACGAGCAGTACTTC. It encodes CASSLLLAGSSYEQYF.

The chain links TRBV5-4 to TRBJ2-1; D is undetermined. This CDR3 contains 14 residues. Trimming left V 5 bases short and J 0 bases short, with 9 bases between. CDR1 and CDR2 from the germline V gene are SGHNT and YYREEE (reference sequence). The CDR3 nucleotides are TGTGCCAGCAGTCCCCGGAGCTCCTACAATGAGCAGTTCTTC. It encodes CASSPRSSYNEQFF.

The gene calls are TRBV7-3 and TRBJ2-5; possibly TRBD1 for D (8 bases). V dropped 5 bases and J dropped 5 bases, with 18 bases sitting between them. CDR1 and CDR2 (germline): SGHTA, FQGTGA. The length of the CDR3 is 15 residues. As DNA, the CDR3 is TGTGCCAGCAGCCCAACAGGGGGGGGGAGGGAGACCCAGTACTTC. Protein sequence: CASSPTGGGRETQYF.

This clone has just one count. This chain connects TRBV7-2 to TRBJ2-7, with 8 bases matching TRBD2. V trimming: 3 bases; J trimming: 2 bases; junction bases outside the gene matches: 12. CDR1 and CDR2 from the germline V gene are SGHTA and FQGNSA. CDR3 length: 17 residues. The CDR3 reads CASSFRATSGSTYEQYF. The DNA of the CDR3 is TGTGCCAGCAGCTTTAGGGCCACGAGCGGGAGTACCTACGAGCAGTACTTC.

This chain joins TRBV11-2 and TRBJ2-5, with D unclear. V lost 1 base and J 4 bases, leaving 16 bases between the germline ends. This CDR3 has 16 amino acids. CDR1 and CDR2 from the germline V gene are SGHAT and FQNNGV. CDR3 in DNA: TGTGCCAGCAGCTTAGGACGGCAGGCCTTGACAGAGACCCAGTACTTC. Translation: CASSLGRQALTETQYF.

This chain uses TRBV11-2 with TRBJ2-1; TRBD1 matches 8 bases. V gave up 1 base and J gave up 8 bases; unmatched junction bases: 4. Germline V gene lookup returns CDR1 SGHAT and CDR2 FQNNGV. This CDR3 contains 14 residues. This CDR3 reads CASSLVYRGDEQFF. For the CDR3, the DNA is TGTGCCAGCAGCTTAGTTTACAGGGGGGATGAGCAGTTCTTC.

This clone was counted between two and nine times. The chain has TRBV21-1 and TRBJ1-6. TRBV21-1 is recorded as a pseudogene. The CDR3 covers 15 residues. CDR3 residues: CASSKGEGLNSPLHF. As DNA, the CDR3 is TGTGCCAGCAGCAAGGGGGAGGGGTTGAATTCACCCCTCCACTTT.